Listed here are 21 T cell receptor beta chains from one sample, sequenced in a study of T cell repertoires in cytomegalovirus infection. TCRdb itself ran the reads through MiXCR, one entry per CDR3 protein. Of approximately 750,000 distinct CDR3 sequences in the sample, under 40% were seen once. Sequences were obtained from PBMCs. Source of these receptors: a human donor in good health (CMV status not recorded). Some clones in this sample may be carry-over from other donors' samples.

The chain combines TRBV7-2 with TRBJ1-1; D not resolved. Germline V gene lookup returns CDR1 SGHTA and CDR2 FQGNSA. The V end lost 5 bases, the J end lost 9 bases, and 16 bases lay between the germline ends. This CDR3 region has 13 residues. The CDR3 region has the DNA TGTGCCAGCAGCGAAGGGCCTCCCTCTCAAGCTTTCTTT. Translated, it gives CASSEGPPSQAFF.

The CDR3 DNA follows: TGCAGTGCTACCCCCCCAATGTGGAGCTCCTACGAGCAGTACTTC. Encoded protein: CSATPPMWSSYEQYF. The genes are TRBV20-1 and TRBJ2-7; the D is unclear. The CDR3 contains 15 residues. Germline V gene data show CDR1 as DFQATT and CDR2 as SNEGSKA (reference sequence). Deletions cut 4 bases from V and 0 bases from J, with 16 bases between.

This chain connects TRBV3-1 to TRBJ2-7, with D unresolved. Germline loops: CDR1 LGHDT, CDR2 YNNKEL (reference sequence). V was trimmed by 1 base and J by 0 bases, leaving 10 bases between them. The CDR3 runs to 15 residues. CDR3 nucleotide sequence: TGTGCCAGCAGCCAAGGGTACACTATCTCCTACGAGCAGTACTTC. The encoded protein is CASSQGYTISYEQYF.

The gene calls are TRBV7-2 and TRBJ1-4; 10 bases match TRBD1. CDR1 and CDR2 (germline): SGHTA, FQGNSA. With V trimmed by 1 base and J by 7 bases, 6 bases remained unmatched. This CDR3 has 16 residues. CDR3 sequence: CASSLVSGTGVEKLFF. CDR3 nucleotides: TGTGCCAGCAGCTTAGTTTCCGGGACAGGGGTTGAAAAACTGTTTTTT.

This clonotype was detected only a few times. This rearrangement joins TRBV28 to TRBJ2-2; TRBD1 agrees at 12 bases. V trimming: 7 bases; J trimming: 6 bases; junction bases outside the gene matches: 9. The germline V gene encodes CDR1 MDHEN and CDR2 SYDVKM. The length of the CDR3 is 16 residues. CDR3 amino acids: CASTLAGTGGPGELFF. The CDR3 coding sequence is TGTGCCAGCACTTTGGCCGGGACAGGGGGCCCCGGGGAGCTGTTTTTT.

The gene calls are TRBV28 and TRBJ2-3; D unresolved. The CDR3 consists of 14 residues. CDR1 is MDHEN and CDR2 is SYDVKM in the germline V gene. The ends were cut back, 6 bases at V and 6 bases at J, with 16 bases in the middle. CDR3 nucleotide sequence: TGTGCCAGCAGCTTCGTGGGCATCATGGATACGCAGTATTTT. Encoded protein: CASSFVGIMDTQYF.

Only a few counts were recorded for this clonotype. The V gene is TRBV6-6, the J gene TRBJ2-7, with a possible D match to TRBD1 (6 bases). V lost 2 bases and J 2 bases, leaving 10 bases between the germline ends. The CDR3 has 14 amino acids. CDR1 is MNHNY, CDR2 SVGAGI, per germline (reference sequence). The CDR3 loop is CASSYMDRAYEQYF. The DNA for the CDR3 is TGTGCCAGCAGTTACATGGACAGAGCCTACGAGCAGTACTTC.

The chain is built from TRBV6-5 and TRBJ1-1; D unresolved. Trimming pared 1 base from V and 0 bases from J, leaving 3 bases between. Germline V gene sequence: CDR1 MNHEY, CDR2 SVGAGI. This CDR3 contains 13 residues. CDR3: CASSYFLNTEAFF. CDR3 bases: TGTGCCAGCAGTTACTTCCTGAACACTGAAGCTTTCTTT.

This sequence joins TRBV6-1 and TRBJ2-3, with D perhaps matching TRBD2 (5 bases). V shed 7 bases and J shed 2 bases, with 10 bases lying between them. This CDR3 has 13 residues. Germline CDR1 MNHNS, CDR2 SASEGT. The CDR3 DNA reads as TGTGCCAGCACGAACGGGGACACAGATACGCAGTATTTT. Its protein product is CASTNGDTDTQYF.

This clonotype has just a few counts. The chain is built from TRBV6-5 and TRBJ1-1; 7 nucleotides align to TRBD1. V lost 6 bases to trimming and J lost 9 bases; unmatched junction nucleotides: 4. CDR3 size: 11 residues. From germline, CDR1 is MNHEY and CDR2 SVGAGI. The CDR3 nucleotides are TGTGCCAGCAGCAGGGGGGGGAAAGCTTTCTTT. Protein: CASSRGGKAFF.

The count of this clonotype is one. The chain links TRBV20-1 to TRBJ2-3, with D unresolved. The length of the CDR3 is 14 residues. The V and J ends lost 2 bases and 0 bases respectively, with 9 bases between them. Germline CDR1 DFQATT, CDR2 SNEGSKA (reference sequence). The DNA for the CDR3 is TGCAGTGCTAGAAAGGGCGGTAGCACAGATACGCAGTATTTT. This translates into CSARKGGSTDTQYF.

J is TRBJ2-7 and V is TRBV7-9; D gene uncertain. The CDR3 length is 14 residues. The V gene lost 1 base and the J gene lost 5 bases, with 12 bases spanning the gap. CDR1 and CDR2 from the germline V gene are SEHNR and FQNEAQ (reference sequence). The CDR3 protein is CASSLDPAVNEQYF. The CDR3 DNA sequence: TGTGCCAGCAGCTTAGACCCGGCGGTAAACGAGCAGTACTTC.

The chain combines TRBV7-4 with TRBJ2-1; 8 positions match TRBD2. Germline lookup yields CDR1 SGHVT and CDR2 SQSDAQ. The trim removed 2 bases at V and 9 bases at J, leaving 9 bases unmatched. This CDR3 contains 15 residues. CDR3 amino acids: CASSLKNGRAAEQFF. As DNA, the CDR3 is TGTGCCAGCAGCTTAAAGAACGGGAGGGCCGCTGAGCAGTTCTTC.

The chain has TRBV11-2 and TRBJ1-3; no clear D gene. Trimming shortened V by 1 base and J by 0 bases, and 7 bases separated the two germline ends. Germline CDR1 SGHAT, CDR2 FQNNGV. The CDR3 covers 15 residues. DNA of the CDR3: TGTGCCAGCAGCTTAGCTTGGTGCTCTGGAAACACCATATATTTT. It is translated as CASSLAWCSGNTIYF. The entire variable domain, with the rest obtained from reference TRBV11-2 and TRBJ1-3, is as follows: EAGVAQSPRYKIIEKRQSVAFWCNPISGHATLYWYQQILGQGPKLLIQFQNNGVVDDSQLPKDRFSAERLKGVDSTLKIQPAKLEDSAVYLCASSLAWCSGNTIYFGEGSWLTVV.

At least ten counts were recorded for this clonotype. The chain links TRBV7-6 to TRBJ2-1, with 12 bases matching TRBD2. The V segment lost 4 bases and the J segment 9 bases; nucleotides outside the gene matches: 10. From germline, CDR1 is SGHVS and CDR2 FNYEAQ. The CDR3 contains 16 residues. The CDR3 coding sequence is TGTGCCAGCAGCTCTGGGACTAGCGGGCGACTCAGTGAGCAGTTCTTC. Protein product: CASSSGTSGRLSEQFF.

The chain uses TRBV12-3 or TRBV12-4 and TRBJ1-1; 8 nucleotides align to TRBD1. V lost 5 bases, J lost 0 bases, and 14 bases stayed unmatched. There are 18 residues in the CDR3. The CDR3 loop is CASSPPDRGKRLNTEAFF. CDR3 DNA sequence: TGTGCCAGCAGTCCACCCGACAGGGGAAAGAGATTGAACACTGAAGCTTTCTTT.

This clonotype was observed at least ten times. This chain joins TRBV10-2 and TRBJ2-1, with 10 bases lining up with TRBD2. Unmatched junction bases numbered 6, after V lost 6 bases and J lost 4 bases. The CDR3 contains 15 residues. Germline values: CDR1 WSHSY, CDR2 SAAADI. The CDR3 DNA reads TGCGCCAGCAGGACTGGGACTAGCGTATACAATGAGCAGTTCTTC. Translation gives CASRTGTSVYNEQFF.

The V gene is TRBV28, the J gene TRBJ2-1; maybe TRBD2 (6 bases). The V and J ends lost 5 bases and 7 bases respectively, with 21 bases between them. The germline V gene has CDR1 MDHEN and CDR2 SYDVKM. The CDR3 has 16 residues. The CDR3 region has the DNA TGTGCCAGCAGTCCATCTAGCGAGCCTGCGAGGAATGAGCAGTTCTTC. Translating it yields CASSPSSEPARNEQFF.

This clonotype was seen a handful of times. The V call is TRBV20-1, the J call TRBJ2-1; possible D gene TRBD2, 6 bases. Trimming left V 7 bases short and J 3 bases short, with 19 bases between. Germline values: CDR1 DFQATT, CDR2 SNEGSKA (reference sequence). The CDR3 sequence is 15 residues long. The CDR3, as DNA: TGCAGTGTCAGTCGGAGGGAGATCGGCTACAATGAGCAGTTCTTC. It specifies CSVSRREIGYNEQFF.

This clonotype was seen repeatedly, ten times or more. V gene TRBV7-2 combines with J gene TRBJ2-1; D gene uncertain. V lost 1 base and J lost 0, with 7 bases in between. The CDR3 extends over 15 amino acids. CDR1 is SGHTA, CDR2 FQGNSA, per germline. CDR3 amino acids: CASSLEYSSYNEQFF. Written as DNA, the CDR3 is TGTGCCAGCAGCTTAGAGTATAGCTCCTACAATGAGCAGTTCTTC.

This clonotype has a single count. The V call is TRBV7-9, the J call TRBJ2-2, with TRBD1 identical over 9 bases. V shed 5 bases, J shed 5 bases, and the junction held 12 bases outside the gene matches. This CDR3 has 17 amino acids. Germline-derived CDR1 and CDR2 are SEHNR and FQNEAQ (reference sequence). CDR3 coding DNA: TGTGCCAGCAGCATTACCGGGACAGGGCCCCGGACCGGGGAGCTGTTTTTT. This encodes CASSITGTGPRTGELFF. Variable domain in full (rest from reference TRBV7-9 and TRBJ2-2): DTGVSQNPRHKITKRGQNVTFRCDPISEHNRLYWYRQTLGQGPEFLTYFQNEAQLEKSRLLSDRFSAERPKGSFSTLEIQRTEQGDSAMYLCASSITGTGPRTGELFFGEGSRLTVL.